Below, 10 T cell receptor beta chains from the same sample are listed, as sequenced in a study of long-term antiretroviral therapy in people with HIV. Survey-level resolution applied to immunoSEQ assay v3.0. Profiling relied on immunoSEQ multiplex PCR, and the TCRdb table lists in-frame clones only, not all of them. The data hold 30,000 to 45,000 clones, with around three quarters observed a single time. Here the sequenced sample was unsorted PBMCs, taken 3.4 years after starting antiretroviral therapy. Receptors were obtained from a man younger than 45 with HIV.

The chain links TRBV30 to TRBJ2-7; D possibly corresponds to TRBD2 (6 bases). Germline lookup yields CDR1 GTSNPN and CDR2 SVGIG (reference sequence). The CDR3 is made up of 15 amino acids. Deletions cut 1 base from V and 1 base from J, with 14 bases between. DNA of the CDR3: TGTGCCTGGAGTGAGAGCGGGCTCCTTTCCTACGAGCAGTACTTC. Protein product: CAWSESGLLSYEQYF.

The rearrangement joins TRBV15 to TRBJ2-7; 9 nucleotides align to TRBD1. The ends lost 4 bases at V and 5 bases at J; junction bases unmatched: 9. The germline V gene has CDR1 LNHNV and CDR2 YYDKDF (reference sequence). This CDR3 region has 15 residues. CDR3 protein: CATSTSGTGINEQYF. The CDR3, as DNA: TGTGCCACCAGCACATCCGGGACAGGGATCAACGAGCAGTACTTC.

J is TRBJ2-3 and V is TRBV30, with no clear D. This CDR3 region has 12 residues. The ends were cut back, 2 bases at V and 4 bases at J, with 7 bases in the middle. Germline V gene lookup returns CDR1 GTSNPN and CDR2 SVGIG (reference sequence). This CDR3 reads CAWSILPDTQYF. The CDR3 nucleotides are TGTGCCTGGAGTATTCTTCCAGATACGCAGTATTTT.

The chain uses TRBV7-9 and TRBJ2-5; D is possibly TRBD2 (5 bases). The V and J ends lost 8 bases and 0 bases respectively, with 7 bases between them. The CDR3 spans 12 residues. The germline gives CDR1 SEHNR, CDR2 FQNEAQ (reference sequence). The chain's CDR3 is CASSRDQETQYF. In DNA form, the CDR3 reads TGTGCCAGCTCGCGGGACCAAGAGACCCAGTACTTC.

The chain carries TRBV28 and TRBJ2-7, with 8 bases fitting TRBD2. This CDR3 has 13 amino acids. The germline V gene has CDR1 MDHEN and CDR2 SYDVKM. Trimming took 5 bases from V and 6 from J; bases not matched to a gene: 6. CDR3 residues: CASSQSGRSEQYF. In DNA form, the CDR3 reads TGTGCCAGCAGTCAAAGCGGGAGAAGCGAGCAGTACTTC.

This clone has more than one count but fewer than ten. One end of the junction fails to match germline, which may point to a read error. This sequence joins TRBV19 and TRBJ2-7, with D tentatively TRBD2 (6 bases). The germline V gene has CDR1 LNHDA and CDR2 SQIVND (reference sequence). This CDR3 contains 12 residues. This chain's CDR3 is CASSRPGVLPLF. Here the CDR3 DNA reads TGTGCCAGTAGCCGTCCGGGGGTACTCCCGCTCTTC.

This clone turned up a few times. V usage is TRBV19 and J usage is TRBJ1-5; 10 nucleotides line up with TRBD1. This CDR3 region has 16 residues. Germline V gene data show CDR1 as LNHDA and CDR2 as SQIVND (reference sequence). With V trimmed by 5 bases and J by 4 bases, 8 bases remained unmatched. Here the CDR3 DNA reads TGTGCCAGTAGTCTTTACCTGGGACAGGGGAATCAGCCCCAGCATTTT. Its protein is CASSLYLGQGNQPQHF. Full variable domain (rest looked up from reference TRBV19 and TRBJ1-5): DGGITQSPKYLFRKEGQNVTLSCEQNLNHDAMYWYRQDPGQGLRLIYYSQIVNDFQKGDIAEGYSVSREKKESFPLTVTSAQKNPTAFYLCASSLYLGQGNQPQHFGDGTRLSIL.

The sample holds a few counts of this clone. The V and J genes are TRBV28 and TRBJ2-7; 10 bases are shared with TRBD1. V lost 6 bases and J lost 7; bases outside the gene matches: 12. The CDR3 runs to 15 residues. Germline V gene data show CDR1 as MDHEN and CDR2 as SYDVKM. The DNA of the CDR3 is TGTGCCAGCAGCGAATCCGGGACAGGGGTAAGGGAGCAGTACTTC. Translation: CASSESGTGVREQYF.

This chain's CDR3 is CASSLGQGGAEQYF. The CDR3 DNA is TGTGCCAGCAGCTTAGGACAGGGGGGGGCCGAGCAGTACTTC. V usage is TRBV7-8 and J usage is TRBJ2-7; 9 positions agree with TRBD1. This CDR3 is built from 14 residues. The trim removed 1 base at V and 6 bases at J, leaving 4 bases unmatched. The germline CDR1 and CDR2 sequences are SGHVS and FQNEAQ.

The chain uses TRBV5-1 and TRBJ2-5, with D uncertain. Germline lookup yields CDR1 SGHRS and CDR2 YFSETQ. The CDR3 contains 13 residues. V dropped 1 base and J dropped 5 bases, with 9 bases sitting between them. CDR3 DNA: TGCGCCAGCAGCTTGTCAGCGCCGGAGACCCAGTACTTC. It encodes CASSLSAPETQYF. Full variable domain (missing parts from reference TRBV5-1 and TRBJ2-5): KAGVTQTPRYLIKTRGQQVTLSCSPISGHRSVSWYQQTPGQGLQFLFEYFSETQRNKGNFPGRFSGRQFSNSRSEMNVSTLELGDSALYLCASSLSAPETQYFGPGTRLLVL.